The clone carrying this T cell receptor beta chain was counted ten times or more. The antigen remains unidentified. Amplification of TCR alpha and beta CDR3 regions from RNA used iRepertoire nested multiplex PCR. Using its own MiXCR run on the multiplex PCR reads, TCRdb lists one record per CDR3 protein. Of about 380,000 distinct CDR3 sequences listed, less than 50% are singletons. The data originate from a study of glioma-infiltrating T cells. In the study overall: Blood libraries targeted about 4.5- to 11-fold coverage of about one million T cells. General study findings and limits: Very few CDR3 sequences were shared between tissue and blood.

V lost 0 bases to trimming and J lost 1 base; unmatched junction nucleotides: 6. The CDR3 extends over 17 amino acids. Germline CDR1 LNHNV, CDR2 YYDKDF (reference sequence). Sequencing was carried out using glioma tissue, nonneoplastic brain tissue, or PBMCs (not recorded which). The V gene is TRBV15, the J gene TRBJ2-5; TRBD1 matches 9 bases. This TCR derives from a human donor with low-grade glioma or glioblastoma, undergoing nonglioma brain surgery, or in good health (not recorded which). The chain's CDR3 is CATSRDRRQGGQETQYF. DNA for the CDR3: TGTGCCACCAGCAGAGATAGGCGACAGGGGGGCCAAGAGACCCAGTACTTC. Together with reference TRBV15 and TRBJ2-5, the CDR3 gives the full variable domain: DAMVIQNPRYQVTQFGKPVTLSCSQTLNHNVMYWYQQKSSQAPKLLFHYYDKDFNNEADTPDNFQSRRPNTSFCFLDIRSPGLGDTAMYLCATSRDRRQGGQETQYFGPGTRLLVL.